One sample yielded the 28 T cell receptor beta chains listed below, sequenced in a study of beta chain features in type 1 diabetes. Expressed TCRB transcripts were sequenced because the isolated RNA had all been reverse transcribed beforehand. Using immunoSEQ multiplex PCR, the repertoire was profiled, and TCRdb retains in-frame clones only, with some absent. This table holds fewer than 200,000 clones, around 8.5% found once. Sequenced material: central memory CD4+ T cells from blood. Receptor source: a man aged 18 to 30 in good health.

The chain combines TRBV10-3 with TRBJ1-2, with TRBD1 matching 8 bases. The CDR3 loop spans 14 amino acids. CDR1 is ENHRY and CDR2 is SYGVKD in the germline V gene. Losses at the gene ends were 7 bases for V and 4 bases for J; bases not matched to a gene: 8. The chain's CDR3 is CAINGQGAAYGYTF. The DNA for the CDR3 is TGTGCCATCAACGGACAGGGAGCGGCCTATGGCTACACCTTC.

The rearrangement uses TRBV5-1 and TRBJ1-1; TRBD1 matches at 9 bases. From germline, CDR1 is SGHRS and CDR2 YFSETQ. There are 16 residues in the CDR3. Trimming cost V 0 bases and J 0 bases; bases outside gene matches: 3. In DNA, the CDR3 is TGCGCCAGCAGCTTGGAGGGACAGGGAATGAACACTGAAGCTTTCTTT. Translated: CASSLEGQGMNTEAFF.

The gene calls are TRBV6-6 and TRBJ2-1, with D tentatively TRBD2 (7 bases). Germline loops: CDR1 MNHNY, CDR2 SVGAGI (reference sequence). The V end lost 5 bases, the J end lost 8 bases, and 22 bases lay between the germline ends. This CDR3 is 16 amino acids long. The CDR3, as DNA: TGTGCCAGCAGTCCCCTCCCAAGGGGGGGAGGTGATGAGCAGTTCTTC. Residues: CASSPLPRGGGDEQFF.

This clone was recorded a few times. The V gene is TRBV4-3, the J gene TRBJ1-6; 9 nucleotides match TRBD1. The germline gives CDR1 LGHNA, CDR2 YSLEER. The CDR3 sequence is 17 residues long. After removal of 1 base from V and 10 bases from J, the junction contained 11 bases not matched to a gene. DNA for the CDR3: TGCGCCAGCAGCCAAGGGGTCGGACAGGGGACCCGGTCACCCCTCCACTTT. Amino acid sequence: CASSQGVGQGTRSPLHF.

V is TRBV4-3 and J is TRBJ1-4; 9 positions match TRBD1. The CDR3 is made up of 15 amino acids. The V segment lost 1 base and the J segment 8 bases; nucleotides outside the gene matches: 5. From germline, CDR1 is LGHNA and CDR2 YSLEER. The CDR3 loop reads CASSQGGTGYEKLFF. CDR3 DNA sequence: TGCGCCAGCAGCCAAGGGGGGACAGGGTACGAAAAACTGTTTTTT.

This chain links TRBV4-3 with TRBJ1-1; D may be TRBD1 (5 bases). Trimming took 1 base from V and 3 from J, leaving 12 bases between them. This CDR3 is 15 amino acids long. Germline lookup yields CDR1 LGHNA and CDR2 YSLEER. The chain's CDR3 is CASSQVGRVDTEAFF. The CDR3 DNA reads TGCGCCAGCAGCCAAGTAGGCAGGGTAGACACTGAAGCTTTCTTT.

This clone showed up just a few times. The V call is TRBV7-2, the J call TRBJ2-7; a weak D match, TRBD1 (6 bases). CDR1 is SGHTA, CDR2 FQGNSA, per germline. CDR3 size: 15 residues. V lost 5 bases and J lost 0, with 14 bases in between. The DNA of the CDR3 is TGTGCCAGCAGCCCAAGACAGGACAACTCCTACGAGCAGTACTTC. Translating gives CASSPRQDNSYEQYF. Combining the CDR3 with reference TRBV7-2 and TRBJ2-7 gives the whole variable domain GAGVSQSPSNKVTEKGKDVELRCDPISGHTALYWYRQSLGQGLEFLIYFQGNSAPDKSGLPSDRFSAERTGGSVSTLTIQRTQQEDSAVYLCASSPRQDNSYEQYFGPGTRLTVT.

This chain links TRBV7-3 with TRBJ1-1; the match to TRBD1 covers 7 bases. The CDR3 length is 16 residues. The V segment lost 5 bases and the J segment 2 bases; nucleotides outside the gene matches: 11. The V gene's germline CDR1 is SGHTA and CDR2 FQGTGA. CDR3 sequence: CASSRLPGQFNTEAFF. The DNA for the CDR3 is TGTGCCAGCAGCAGATTACCGGGACAGTTCAACACTGAAGCTTTCTTT.

This clone was counted a few times. Other DNA sequences in the sample encode the same CDR3. V is TRBV2 and J is TRBJ2-1; TRBD2 matches 9 bases. Per germline, CDR1 SNHLY and CDR2 FYNNEI. CDR3 length: 16 residues. Trimming cost V 3 bases and J 4 bases; bases outside gene matches: 7. The CDR3 reads CASSEVRLAVYNEQFF. The CDR3 DNA is TGTGCCAGCAGTGAGGTTAGACTAGCGGTATACAATGAGCAGTTCTTC.

V and J are TRBV4-3 and TRBJ1-2; no clear D. The CDR3 runs 13 residues. Germline values: CDR1 LGHNA, CDR2 YSLEER. V lost 2 bases and J 6 bases, leaving 10 bases between the germline ends. The CDR3 reads CASSQPTGNGYTF. The CDR3 DNA reads TGCGCCAGCAGCCAACCCACGGGAAATGGCTACACCTTC.

This clone was detected a few times. Other DNA sequences in the sample encode the same CDR3. V and J are TRBV19 and TRBJ2-5; 9 bases align to TRBD1. Germline loops: CDR1 LNHDA, CDR2 SQIVND (reference sequence). V shed 3 bases, J shed 5 bases, and the junction held 4 bases outside the gene matches. The CDR3 extends over 14 amino acids. In nucleotides, the CDR3 is TGTGCCAGTAGTATTACAGGGGGCTGGGAGACCCAGTACTTC. It translates to CASSITGGWETQYF.

In its sample, this clone was seen many times. The J gene is TRBJ2-5, the V gene TRBV14, with 8 bases fitting TRBD2. Trimming at V came to 5 bases and at J to 4 bases, leaving 3 bases not matched to a gene. Germline V gene data show CDR1 as SGHDN and CDR2 as FVKESK. This CDR3 has 13 amino acids. CDR3 residues: CASSKLAAETQYF. DNA for the CDR3: TGTGCCAGCAGCAAACTAGCGGCAGAGACCCAGTACTTC.

J is TRBJ2-3 and V is TRBV7-6; D gene uncertain. This CDR3 is 13 amino acids long. The V end lost 6 bases, the J end lost 8 bases, and 15 bases lay between the germline ends. CDR1 and CDR2 from the germline V gene are SGHVS and FNYEAQ. This chain's CDR3 is CASRPTGAATQYF. The CDR3 DNA sequence: TGTGCCAGCAGGCCGACTGGAGCCGCTACGCAGTATTTT.

This clone was seen at least ten times. The genes are TRBV5-1 and TRBJ2-5; TRBD2 matches 8 bases. Per the germline V gene, CDR1 is SGHRS and CDR2 is YFSETQ. This CDR3 has 16 residues. Trimming cost V 1 base and J 5 bases; bases outside gene matches: 10. CDR3 region: CASSLTGTSMSETQYF. CDR3 coding DNA: TGCGCCAGCAGCTTGACCGGGACTAGTATGTCGGAGACCCAGTACTTC.

The table lists this clone with a few counts. The chain recombines TRBV9 with TRBJ2-2; 13 bases align to TRBD2. J lost 7 bases, V lost 3 bases, and 6 bases had no gene match. Germline CDR1 and CDR2: SGDLS and YYNGEE. This CDR3 is built from 16 residues. The CDR3 protein is CASSGTSGRAYGELFF. For the CDR3, the DNA is TGTGCCAGCAGCGGAACTAGCGGGAGGGCCTACGGGGAGCTGTTTTTT.

V and J are TRBV7-8 and TRBJ2-5, with a possible D match to TRBD2 (7 bases). There are 14 residues in the CDR3. The V gene's germline CDR1 is SGHVS and CDR2 FQNEAQ. Trimming pared 1 base from V and 5 bases from J, leaving 11 bases between. The DNA of the CDR3 is TGTGCCAGCAGCTTAGGGGGGGGCTTGGAGACCCAGTACTTC. Translation gives CASSLGGGLETQYF.

The chain joins TRBV4-1 to TRBJ1-3; D gene ambiguous. Between the trimmed V and J ends, which lost 1 base and 8 bases, there was a span of 12 bases. Germline assignment: CDR1 MGHRA and CDR2 YSYEKL. The CDR3 has 14 residues. CDR3 DNA: TGCGCCAGCAGCCAAGCAGGCCGACCTGACACCATATATTTT. This translates into CASSQAGRPDTIYF.

The chain couples TRBV11-2 to TRBJ1-1; D is ambiguous. The CDR3 extends over 13 amino acids. The germline CDR1 and CDR2 sequences are SGHAT and FQNNGV. V was trimmed by 1 base and J by 6 bases, leaving 9 bases between them. The CDR3 loop is CASSLVWQAEAFF. Here the CDR3 DNA reads TGTGCCAGCAGCTTAGTTTGGCAGGCTGAAGCTTTCTTT.

Only a few counts were recorded for this clone. V usage is TRBV7-9 and J usage is TRBJ1-2; 9 positions agree with TRBD1. The CDR3 loop spans 14 amino acids. Germline loops: CDR1 SEHNR, CDR2 FQNEAQ (reference sequence). V lost 5 bases to trimming and J lost 5 bases; unmatched junction nucleotides: 6. CDR3 nucleotides: TGTGCCAGCAGCCCCCAACAGGGGGCGTATGGCTACACCTTC. Translating it yields CASSPQQGAYGYTF.

This sequence joins TRBV6-5 and TRBJ2-1, with D maybe TRBD2 (6 bases). The V end lost 2 bases, the J end lost 7 bases, and 15 bases lay between the germline ends. Germline values: CDR1 MNHEY, CDR2 SVGAGI. This CDR3 contains 15 residues. The CDR3, as DNA: TGTGCCAGCAGTTACGAGGGAGGAGGTGGTAATGAGCAGTTCTTC. Translating gives CASSYEGGGGNEQFF.

V gene TRBV15 combines with J gene TRBJ2-7; possibly TRBD2 for D (6 bases). Per the germline V gene, CDR1 is LNHNV and CDR2 is YYDKDF (reference sequence). The CDR3 extends over 12 amino acids. V dropped 3 bases and J dropped 4 bases, with 7 bases sitting between them. CDR3 sequence reads: CATSREGYEQYF. CDR3 DNA sequence: TGTGCCACCAGCAGGGAGGGATACGAGCAGTACTTC.

This clone was seen a few times. The rearrangement links TRBV2 to TRBJ1-5, with D tentatively TRBD1 (5 bases). V was trimmed by 6 bases and J by 9 bases, leaving 21 bases between them. The CDR3 covers 15 residues. Germline CDR1 and CDR2: SNHLY and FYNNEI. CDR3 DNA: TGTGCCAGCAGAGACGACAGAGGCGGGGGGGGGCCCCAGCATTTT. This sequence encodes CASRDDRGGGGPQHF.

CDR3 protein: CASSQREVTDTQYF. The DNA for the CDR3 is TGTGCCAGCAGCCAGCGGGAGGTCACAGATACGCAGTATTTT. This chain joins TRBV4-2 and TRBJ2-3, with 8 bases lining up with TRBD2. The CDR3 runs to 14 residues. Germline V lookup: CDR1 LGHNA, CDR2 YNFKEQ. Germline trimming cut 3 bases from V and 2 bases from J; bases unmatched to any gene: 1.

In the case of this clone: The same CDR3 arises from other DNA sequences in this sample as well. The chain carries TRBV30 and TRBJ1-5; D is possibly TRBD1 (5 bases). Per the germline V gene, CDR1 is GTSNPN and CDR2 is SVGIG (reference sequence). Trimming took 3 bases from V and 7 from J, leaving 13 bases between them. The CDR3 extends over 13 amino acids. Written as DNA, the CDR3 is TGTGCCTGGAGGTCGGGACTTGGACAGCCCCAGCATTTT. This gives the protein CAWRSGLGQPQHF.

This clone was seen a handful of times. This rearrangement joins TRBV28 to TRBJ2-7; D might be TRBD1 (5 bases). The CDR3 runs to 14 residues. CDR1 is MDHEN and CDR2 is SYDVKM in the germline V gene. V dropped 7 bases and J dropped 0 bases, with 13 bases sitting between them. The DNA of the CDR3 is TGTGCCAGCACCCGAAGGCAGGGCTCCTACGAGCAGTACTTC. Translated: CASTRRQGSYEQYF.

This clone was seen ten or more times. The chain recombines TRBV6-5 with TRBJ2-7, with 7 nucleotides matching TRBD1. CDR3 length equals 13 residues. V lost 7 bases to trimming and J lost 2 bases; unmatched junction nucleotides: 5. Germline V CDR1 and CDR2: MNHEY, SVGAGI. The CDR3: CASKDRVTYEQYF. CDR3 bases: TGTGCCAGCAAAGACAGGGTGACCTACGAGCAGTACTTC.

This clone came up a few times. The V call is TRBV4-1, the J call TRBJ2-3; 10 bases match TRBD2. Germline-derived CDR1 and CDR2 are MGHRA and YSYEKL. This CDR3 region has 15 residues. V was pared by 3 bases and J by 4 bases, with 4 bases of the junction left unmatched. CDR3 sequence (DNA): TGCGCCAGCAGCCATGCTAGCGGGAGCCCAGATACGCAGTATTTT. This codes for CASSHASGSPDTQYF.

This clone was recorded a few times. V and J are TRBV5-1 and TRBJ1-1, with D perhaps matching TRBD1 (5 bases). With 6 bases removed from V and 4 bases from J, the gap between germline ends came to 16 bases. The CDR3 sequence is 14 residues long. Germline V CDR1 and CDR2: SGHRS, YFSETQ. The CDR3 DNA sequence: TGCGCCAGCACGTACGGGGGTTTAGGCACTGAAGCTTTCTTT. Its translation is CASTYGGLGTEAFF. The entire variable domain, with the rest obtained from reference TRBV5-1 and TRBJ1-1, is as follows: KAGVTQTPRYLIKTRGQQVTLSCSPISGHRSVSWYQQTPGQGLQFLFEYFSETQRNKGNFPGRFSGRQFSNSRSEMNVSTLELGDSALYLCASTYGGLGTEAFFGQGTRLTVV.